This entry lists 6 T cell receptor beta chains sequenced from one sample in a study of cytomegalovirus exposure and HLA in healthy donors. Both 60 Vbeta primers and 13 Jbeta primers went into the PCR. The assay was immunoSEQ multiplex PCR, and TCRdb's table has in-frame clones only and misses some. This table holds roughly 150,000 clones. The sample comprised PBMCs. Every receptor here comes from a woman between 50 and 59 years old in good health and CMV-seronegative.

The rearrangement joins TRBV25-1 to TRBJ1-1; D perhaps matches TRBD1 (5 bases). The CDR3 runs to 12 residues. Trimming left V 11 bases short and J 4 bases short, with 14 bases between. Germline loops: CDR1 MGHDK, CDR2 SYGVNS. The CDR3 DNA is TGTGCCTCCATTCGGGGGGGCACTGAAGCTTTCTTT. This gives the protein CASIRGGTEAFF.

J is TRBJ1-2 and V is TRBV18, with 8 bases matching TRBD1. The V segment lost 6 bases and the J segment 1 base; nucleotides outside the gene matches: 7. The CDR3 is 15 residues long. Germline loops: CDR1 KGHSH, CDR2 LQKENI. CDR3 sequence reads: CASSQNRGNNYGYTF. The CDR3 DNA is TGTGCCAGCTCCCAGAACAGGGGGAATAACTATGGCTACACCTTC.

The rearrangement joins TRBV27 to TRBJ1-3; 8 nucleotides line up with TRBD1. The length of the CDR3 is 14 residues. The germline CDR1 and CDR2 sequences are MNHEY and SMNVEV (reference sequence). Unmatched junction bases numbered 6, after V lost 3 bases and J lost 8 bases. In DNA, the CDR3 is TGTGCCAGCAGTTTTACAGGGGGAGGGGACACCATATATTTT. Translation gives CASSFTGGGDTIYF.

The genes are TRBV29-1 and TRBJ2-7, with 7 bases that match TRBD2. V gave up 6 bases and J gave up 0 bases; unmatched junction bases: 8. This CDR3 has 14 amino acids. Germline V CDR1 and CDR2: SQVTM, ANQGSEA. This CDR3 is CSVSSSGSSYEQYF. The CDR3 nucleotides read TGCAGCGTCTCCTCTAGCGGAAGCTCCTACGAGCAGTACTTC.

This chain joins TRBV7-6 and TRBJ2-5; TRBD1 agrees at 8 bases. Looked up from germline, CDR1 is SGHVS and CDR2 is FNYEAQ. The trim removed 5 bases at V and 2 bases at J, leaving 4 bases unmatched. CDR3 length equals 14 residues. The CDR3, as DNA: TGTGCCAGCAGCCCAAGACAGGGGCAAGAGACCCAGTACTTC. It translates to CASSPRQGQETQYF.

The chain recombines TRBV7-8 with TRBJ1-1; 8 nucleotides match TRBD1. V was pared by 3 bases and J by 4 bases, with 7 bases of the junction left unmatched. The germline CDR1 and CDR2 sequences are SGHVS and FQNEAQ. The CDR3 covers 15 residues. DNA of the CDR3: TGTGCCAGCAGCTTGACAGGGGTACTTGGCACTGAAGCTTTCTTT. It encodes CASSLTGVLGTEAFF.